A single sample is the source of the 2 T cell receptor beta chains below, sequenced in a study of regulatory T cells in long-lasting Graves disease. Time point of the sample: newly diagnosed GD, antithyroid drugs for less than 3 months. Construction of the TCR library relied on RNA isolated from PBMCs. Building the TCR beta libraries relied on iRepertoire HTBI primers, and CDR3 regions underwent Arm-PCR. From the multiplex PCR reads, TCRdb called clonotypes with MiXCR, one entry per CDR3 protein. The sample gives approximately 230,000 distinct CDR3 sequences, about 17% of which show up once; roughly 23% is in the top ten. The specimen was peripheral blood mononuclear cells (PBMCs), collected at new diagnosis, from a patient treated with antithyroid drugs. The source is a female donor with Graves disease.

This clonotype has just a few counts. V usage is TRBV24-1 and J usage is TRBJ2-4; TRBD1 aligns across 8 bases. The CDR3 spans 18 residues. CDR1 and CDR2 (germline): KGHDR, SFDVKD. V lost 2 bases to trimming and J lost 0 bases; unmatched junction nucleotides: 8. CDR3 in amino acids: CATSDSGQAEVAKNIQYF. CDR3 nucleotides: TGTGCCACCAGTGATTCGGGACAGGCAGAGGTAGCCAAAAACATTCAGTACTTC.

The chain has TRBV2 and TRBJ2-6; 12 bases match TRBD2. CDR1 and CDR2 (germline): SNHLY, FYNNEI. With 0 bases clipped from V and 2 bases from J, the junction kept 2 bases outside the gene matches. CDR3 length equals 18 residues. The CDR3 nucleotides read TGTGCCAGCAGTGAAGCGCTAGCGGGAGGGGCTGGGGCCAACGTCCTGACTTTC. Translation: CASSEALAGGAGANVLTF. The full variable domain, its missing parts supplied by reference TRBV2 and TRBJ2-6, is EPEVTQTPSHQVTQMGQEVILRCVPISNHLYFYWYRQILGQKVEFLVSFYNNEISEKSEIFDDQFSVERPDGSNFTLKIRSTKLEDSAMYFCASSEALAGGAGANVLTFGAGSRLTVL.